A selection of T cell receptor beta chains follows, all from one sample in a study of blood T cell repertoires in COVID-19. Sequencing used immunoSEQ multiplex PCR; TCRdb keeps in-frame clones, though not all of them. The sample carries 95,000 to 120,000 clones, roughly 81% recorded once. The sample taken for sequencing was peripheral blood. These receptors all stem from a man aged 40-49 years with acute or convalescent COVID-19. Each CDR3 is given with its conserved first and last residue. The D gene is left open where the match is weak. The size entry is marked missing in some rows and otherwise reads once, few, many or a size class.

abundance,d_gene,v_gene,j_gene,CDR3nt,CDR3aa
NA,NA,TRBV30,TRBJ2-3,TGTGCCTGGAGTGTTAGAGGGAACACAGATACGCAGTATTTT,CAWSVRGNTDTQYF
NA,TRBD2,TRBV19,TRBJ2-3,TGTGCCAGTAGCTCCCGGGGGGGTTTGACAGATACGCAGTATTTT,CASSSRGGLTDTQYF
once,NA,TRBV24-1,TRBJ1-4,TGTGCCACCAGTGATTTTCCGGCCAGGTCAACTAATGAAAAACTGTTTTTT,CATSDFPARSTNEKLFF
NA,NA,TRBV14,TRBJ2-1,TGTGCCAGCAGCCAGGCCAAATACCCCAATGAGCAGTTCTTC,CASSQAKYPNEQFF
NA,NA,TRBV12-1,TRBJ2-7,TGTGCCAGCAGCTGGCGGGACTTTAACTCCTACGAGCAGTACTTC,CASSWRDFNSYEQYF
NA,NA,TRBV30,TRBJ2-7,TGTGCCTGGGCGGAGGGGCGTCTCTACGAGCAGTACTTC,CAWAEGRLYEQYF
NA,TRBD1,TRBV5-1,TRBJ2-3,TGCGCCAGCAGCTTGTTAGGGGGCACCTTTGGAGATACGCAGTATTTT,CASSLLGGTFGDTQYF
NA,NA,TRBV28,TRBJ1-6,TGTGCCAGCGGGCGCGGGGGGGGCTCGAATTCACCCCTCCACTTT,CASGRGGGSNSPLHF
NA,TRBD1,TRBV5-1,TRBJ2-1,TGCGCCAGCAGTCGAACCGGGACAGGGGTACATGAGCAGTTCTTC,CASSRTGTGVHEQFF
NA,TRBD1,TRBV5-4,TRBJ2-1,TGTGCCAGCAGCATGGGACAGGGGTACAATGAGCAGTTCTTC,CASSMGQGYNEQFF
NA,NA,TRBV5-1,TRBJ2-7,TGCGCCAGCAGCTTGGCCAACTCGGGGGAGCAGTACTTC,CASSLANSGEQYF
few,NA,TRBV7-8,TRBJ2-7,TGTGCCAGCAGCTTAGGCGGGGAGCCCGCGGACGAGCAGTACTTC,CASSLGGEPADEQYF
medium-sized,TRBD2,TRBV7-9,TRBJ2-3,TGTGCCAGCAGCTTCAACCCGGGACTAGCGGGGGGGCCGGCAGATACGCAGTATTTT,CASSFNPGLAGGPADTQYF
NA,NA,TRBV14,TRBJ1-4,TGTGCCAGCAGCCAAGTCCCGGCGGGAAAACTGTTTTTT,CASSQVPAGKLFF
NA,NA,TRBV6-5,TRBJ2-5,TGTGCCAGCGGAGAGCGGGTAGCACAACAAGAGACCCAGTACTTC,CASGERVAQQETQYF
NA,NA,TRBV29-1,TRBJ1-2,TGCAGCGGACTGGAGGGGCTTGGGGATGGCTACACCTTC,CSGLEGLGDGYTF
NA,NA,TRBV10-3,TRBJ2-2,TGTGCCATCAGTGAGTCGGGGGGGGCCTCCCCCGGGGAGCTGTTTTTT,CAISESGGASPGELFF
NA,NA,TRBV6-6,TRBJ2-7,TGTGCCAGCAGTTACCCCCAAACAGGGAAGGGCGAGCAGTACTTC,CASSYPQTGKGEQYF
NA,NA,TRBV2,TRBJ1-4,TGTGCCAGCAGTGACAGGGCAGCTGCAACTAATGAAAAACTGTTTTTT,CASSDRAAATNEKLFF
NA,NA,TRBV15,TRBJ1-1,TGTGCCACCAGCGAAGTAATCGGAGACACTGAAGCTTTCTTT,CATSEVIGDTEAFF
NA,NA,TRBV5-1,TRBJ2-7,TGCGCCAGCAGCTTGTTAGGGGGATCCTACGAGCAGTACTTC,CASSLLGGSYEQYF
NA,NA,TRBV11-2,TRBJ1-6,TGTGCCAGCAGCGTACAGAGCTCCTATAATTCACCCCTCCACTTT,CASSVQSSYNSPLHF
NA,NA,TRBV10-3,TRBJ1-6,TGTGCCATCAGCCCCGACAGTATAGGAAATTCACCCCTCCACTTT,CAISPDSIGNSPLHF
NA,TRBD1,TRBV6-5,TRBJ1-1,TGTGCCAGCAGTCATCCGACAGGGAAGAACACTGAAGCTTTCTTT,CASSHPTGKNTEAFF
NA,TRBD2,TRBV9,TRBJ2-7,TGTGCCAGCAGCGTGTCACCCGGGGAGGGCTACGAGCAGTACTTC,CASSVSPGEGYEQYF
NA,TRBD2,TRBV7-3,TRBJ2-3,TGTGCCAGCAGCTTTCTAGCGGGGCGCACAGATACGCAGTATTTT,CASSFLAGRTDTQYF
NA,NA,TRBV12-2,TRBJ2-4,TGTGCAAGTCGCTTAGCCCGGGGTATTATAGCCAAAAACATTCAGTACTTC,CASRLARGIIAKNIQYF
NA,NA,TRBV9,TRBJ2-1,TGTGCCAGCAGCGTAGCCCTTGGGGGGTTCTACAATGAGCAGTTCTTC,CASSVALGGFYNEQFF
NA,NA,TRBV7-6,TRBJ2-2,TGTGCCAGCACCGTTTCAGGGAACACCGGGGAGCTGTTTTTT,CASTVSGNTGELFF
NA,NA,TRBV5-6,TRBJ1-1,TGTGCCAGCAGCAACCGGGAACCCCGGGCTGAAGCTTTCTTT,CASSNREPRAEAFF
few,NA,TRBV7-2,TRBJ1-5,TGTGCCAGCAGCTTACGGAGTAATCAGCCCCAGCATTTT,CASSLRSNQPQHF
NA,NA,TRBV7-8,TRBJ1-5,TGTGCCAGCAGCCGACAGGTCAATCAGCCCCAGCATTTT,CASSRQVNQPQHF
NA,TRBD1,TRBV6-5,TRBJ1-2,TGTGCCAGCAGCAGGACAGGATTTAACTATGGCTACACCTTC,CASSRTGFNYGYTF
NA,NA,TRBV4-3,TRBJ1-3,TGCGCCAGCGGAACGGACAGAACGCCTGGAAACACCATATATTTT,CASGTDRTPGNTIYF
once,TRBD1,TRBV28,TRBJ1-3,TGTGCCAGCAGTTCTACCACCGGTCCCGGGACAGGCCGAGACACCATATATTTT,CASSSTTGPGTGRDTIYF
NA,NA,TRBV24-1,TRBJ2-3,TGTGCCACCAGTGACGCGACAGTAAGCACAGATACGCAGTATTTT,CATSDATVSTDTQYF
NA,TRBD1,TRBV7-9,TRBJ2-5,TGTGCCAGCACCTACCGGACAGGGTCAGAGACCCAGTACTTC,CASTYRTGSETQYF
NA,NA,TRBV13,TRBJ2-7,TGTGCCAGCAGCTTAGGGGCAGGCCAGACACCTCGCGAGCAGTACTTC,CASSLGAGQTPREQYF
NA,NA,TRBV3-1/TRBV3-2,TRBJ2-7,TGTGCCAGCAGCCAAGTGCCCAACACCTACGAGCAGTACTTC,CASSQVPNTYEQYF
once,NA,TRBV18,TRBJ1-1,TGTGCCAGCTCACCAACAAAACAAAGTGTTGAAGCTTTCTTT,CASSPTKQSVEAFF
NA,NA,TRBV6-2/TRBV6-3,TRBJ1-2,TGTGCCAGCAGTGAGACAGGCTATGGCTACACCTTC,CASSETGYGYTF
NA,TRBD2,TRBV6-5,TRBJ2-7,TGTGCCAGCAGATCCCACGGGGGGAGCTCCTACGAGCAGTACTTC,CASRSHGGSSYEQYF
NA,NA,TRBV7-2,TRBJ2-2,TGTGCCAGCAGCTTAGCGGAAGGGGTAGCCGGGGAGCTGTTTTTT,CASSLAEGVAGELFF
NA,TRBD2,TRBV7-9,TRBJ2-3,TGTGCCAGCAGCCCGGGGGGGACAGATACGCAGTATTTT,CASSPGGTDTQYF
NA,NA,TRBV5-8,TRBJ2-3,TGTGCCAGCCGAAGGCCGACTATAAGCACAGATACGCAGTATTTT,CASRRPTISTDTQYF
NA,TRBD1,TRBV12-3/TRBV12-4,TRBJ1-2,TGTGCCAGCAGTCCGAGGACAGGCTATGGCTACACCTTC,CASSPRTGYGYTF
NA,TRBD1,TRBV11-2,TRBJ2-5,TGTGCCAGCAGATCTGAAGGGACAGCCAACCAAGAGACCCAGTACTTC,CASRSEGTANQETQYF
NA,NA,TRBV2,TRBJ2-3,TGTGCCAGTGCATTGCGGGGAGCAACAGATACGCAGTATTTT,CASALRGATDTQYF
NA,NA,TRBV2,TRBJ2-5,TGTGCCAGCAGTGCAGGGCAGCAAGAGACCCAGTACTTC,CASSAGQQETQYF
NA,TRBD1,TRBV3-1/TRBV3-2,TRBJ1-1,TGTGCCAGCAGCCTATACTTACAGGGGTCGGCTTTCACTGTGAACACTGAAGCTTTCTTT,CASSLYLQGSAFTVNTEAFF
NA,NA,TRBV24-1,TRBJ2-3,TGTGCCACCAGTGATTTTCGGGGAACAGATACGCAGTATTTT,CATSDFRGTDTQYF
NA,TRBD2,TRBV5-1,TRBJ2-1,TGCGCCAGCAGCTTGGCGGCTAGCGGGGGGGACTACAATGAGCAGTTCTTC,CASSLAASGGDYNEQFF
NA,TRBD1,TRBV11-2,TRBJ2-7,TGTGCCAGCAGCATGACAGGGATCTCCTACGAGCAGTACTTC,CASSMTGISYEQYF